Following are 8 T cell receptor beta chains from one sample sequenced in a study of T cell responses to AZD1222 COVID-19 vaccine (dated by TCRdb to the early 2020s). The library relied on the immunoSEQ multiplex PCR assay. As stored in TCRdb, this immuneACCESS dataset retains in-frame rearrangements with V and J assigned. A fraction of the clones does not appear; measured against another copy, unresolved V genes explain less than half of the discrepancy, and the remainder lacks a known reason. The sample table lists around 140,000 clones, 91% of them with a count of one. 1.5% to 2% of the sample is held by the ten biggest clonotypes. The label giving this sample's time point can be read as: about 28 days (+/-7) after the second vaccine dose. The specimen was peripheral blood, collected 28 days after the second AZD1222 dose. The receptors here all came from an adult who received the AZD1222 COVID-19 vaccine.

This clone was detected only once. Germline is not matched at one junction end, which may reflect a read error. The chain recombines TRBV10-3 with TRBJ2-1, with 11 nucleotides matching TRBD2. CDR3 size: 14 residues. CDR1 and CDR2 from the germline V gene are ENHRY and SYGVKD. CDR3 residues: CATSAASSGGPWVF. DNA for the CDR3: TGTGCCACCTCTGCTGCATCTAGCGGGGGGCCCTGGGTCTTC.

The V and J genes are TRBV12-1 and TRBJ1-5. TRBV12-1 is flagged as a pseudogene. The length of the CDR3 is 15 residues. The DNA for the CDR3 is TGTGCCAGCAGCTATACTTCCGGGCCCTATCAGCCCCAGCATTTT. Translation gives CASSYTSGPYQPQHF.

This clone has a single count. The V and J genes are TRBV29-1 and TRBJ1-4; no reliable D call. Trimming cost V 5 bases and J 0 bases, with 13 bases left between them. Germline V gives CDR1 SQVTM, CDR2 ANQGSEA. The CDR3 runs 15 residues. CDR3 sequence reads: CSVSFSSATNEKLFF. The DNA for the CDR3 is TGCAGCGTTTCGTTCTCTTCGGCAACTAATGAAAAACTGTTTTTT. The full variable domain, completed using reference TRBV29-1 and TRBJ1-4, is SAVISQKPSRDICQRGTSLTIQCQVDSQVTMMFWYRQQPGQSLTLIATANQGSEATYESGFVIDKFPISRPNLTFSTLTVSNMSPEDSSIYLCSVSFSSATNEKLFFGSGTQLSVL.

The chain recombines TRBV27 with TRBJ2-7; D unclear. V was shortened by 8 bases and J by 3 bases, with 23 bases between the two germline ends. The CDR3 extends over 16 amino acids. Germline loops: CDR1 MNHEY, CDR2 SMNVEV (reference sequence). This CDR3 is CASRFSGRRHLYEQYV. DNA of the CDR3: TGTGCCAGCCGCTTCTCCGGGCGGAGACACCTCTACGAGCAGTACGTC.

The chain recombines TRBV11-2 with TRBJ1-2; D call uncertain. Trimming pared 0 bases from V and 6 bases from J, leaving 11 bases between. The CDR3 runs to 14 residues. The germline CDR1 and CDR2 sequences are SGHAT and FQNNGV. CDR3 loop: CASSLEATANGYTF. CDR3 DNA sequence: TGTGCCAGCAGCTTAGAAGCGACCGCTAATGGCTACACCTTC.

This chain connects TRBV13 to TRBJ1-4; 9 bases align to TRBD1. The ends lost 3 bases at V and 4 bases at J; junction bases unmatched: 9. This CDR3 has 17 amino acids. The germline V gene has CDR1 PRHDT and CDR2 FYEKMQ (reference sequence). CDR3 in amino acids: CASSLGTGTLINEKLFF. Here the CDR3 DNA reads TGTGCCAGCAGCTTGGGGACAGGGACCCTGATTAATGAAAAACTGTTTTTT.

This rearrangement joins TRBV6-5 to TRBJ1-4; D gene unclear. The CDR3 runs 14 residues. V gave up 6 bases and J gave up 8 bases, with 16 bases separating them. Germline CDR1 MNHEY, CDR2 SVGAGI. The CDR3 region has the DNA TGTGCCAGCAGACCCGGAAGAGGAGGCGAAAAACTGTTTTTT. It codes for CASRPGRGGEKLFF.

This chain links TRBV30 with TRBJ1-2; a possible D gene is TRBD1 (6 bases). CDR3 size: 13 residues. Germline V gene data show CDR1 as GTSNPN and CDR2 as SVGIG (reference sequence). Trimming left V 0 bases short and J 6 bases short, with 11 bases between. The CDR3 is CAWSVIGGHGYTF. CDR3 sequence (DNA): TGTGCCTGGAGTGTAATAGGGGGGCATGGCTACACCTTC.